This T cell receptor beta chain is from a study of cytomegalovirus exposure and HLA in healthy donors. PCR primers comprised 60 Vbeta and 13 Jbeta primers. Some clones are missing from TCRdb's copy, which holds only in-frame ones; the method was immunoSEQ multiplex PCR. The sample shows about 70,000 clones, roughly 85% of them seen only once. Notes on the study in general: By a later analysis, the bulk of CMV-associated TCR beta chains appeared HLA-restricted. As a later analysis revealed, the rate of TCR association differed by HLA locus, with DRB1 most and HLA-C fewest. Researchers catalogued around 150 TCR beta chains as cytomegalovirus-associated. In a later analysis, productive TCRs from donors in an Asian-associated ancestry cluster reportedly carried fewer N-insertions than the cohort mean.

A word on this clone: The antigen remains unidentified. The junction does not match germline at one end; this may be a read error. The same CDR3 is also encoded by other DNA sequences in this sample.

The sequence was collected from a woman aged 30 to 39 in good health and CMV-seronegative. What was sequenced was PBMCs.

This CDR3 is CASSFSGRRGGEQYF. The DNA for the CDR3 is TGCGCTAGCAGCTTCAGCGGGAGGAGGGGAGGAGAGCAGTACTTC. The chain couples TRBV5-1 to TRBJ2-7; 9 nucleotides agree with TRBD2. Germline lookup yields CDR1 SGHRS and CDR2 YFSETQ. This CDR3 is 15 amino acids long. The whole variable domain, filled in from reference TRBV5-1 and TRBJ2-7, reads KAGVTQTPRYLIKTRGQQVTLSCSPISGHRSVSWYQQTPGQGLQFLFEYFSETQRNKGNFPGRFSGRQFSNSRSEMNVSTLELGDSALYLCASSFSGRRGGEQYFGPGTRLTVT.